These 32 T cell receptor beta chains originate from one sample sequenced in a study of T cell repertoires and HLA-DP antigens. These receptors' targets are unknown. TCRdb keeps only in-frame clones here, not all; method: immunoSEQ multiplex PCR. Of about 89,000 clones detected, around 86% appear once; the ten largest clones hold around 1.7%. Material: CD4+ T cells from PBMCs. The source of these receptors is a man over 45 in good health and CMV-seronegative.

The chain combines TRBV27 with TRBJ2-1; 8 bases fit TRBD2. Germline V gene sequence: CDR1 MNHEY, CDR2 SMNVEV (reference sequence). Trimming at V came to 2 bases and at J to 2 bases, leaving 8 bases not matched to a gene. This CDR3 has 17 amino acids. The CDR3 nucleotides read TGTGCCAGCAGTTTACGACCCGCCGGGAGGGCCTACAATGAGCAGTTCTTC. Its translation: CASSLRPAGRAYNEQFF.

CDR3 nucleotides: TGTGCCAGCAGCTTAGGCGGACTACAAGAGACCCAGTACTTC. Translating it yields CASSLGGLQETQYF. The chain uses TRBV7-8 and TRBJ2-5; perhaps TRBD2 as D (6 bases). CDR3 size: 14 residues. Germline V lookup: CDR1 SGHVS, CDR2 FQNEAQ. Deletions cut 1 base from V and 2 bases from J, with 8 bases between.

The rearrangement uses TRBV4-3 and TRBJ2-1; 7 positions match TRBD2. Germline CDR1 is LGHNA and CDR2 is YSLEER. CDR3 length: 16 amino acids. J gave up 4 bases and V 0 bases, and 6 bases lay outside the gene matches. The CDR3 DNA is TGCGCCAGCAGCCAAGACCTAGGAGCGGGATACAATGAGCAGTTCTTC. This sequence encodes CASSQDLGAGYNEQFF.

J is TRBJ2-1 and V is TRBV10-1; the match to TRBD2 covers 9 bases. The J segment lost 4 bases and the V segment lost 9 bases, leaving 4 bases of the junction unmatched. Germline values: CDR1 WNHNN, CDR2 SYGVQD (reference sequence). This CDR3 is 13 amino acids long. In DNA, the CDR3 is TGCGCCAGACAGACTAGCGGTTACAATGAGCAGTTCTTC. Amino acids: CARQTSGYNEQFF.

A few counts support this clone. The chain couples TRBV30 to TRBJ1-4; the D gene is possibly TRBD1 (6 bases). Germline values: CDR1 GTSNPN, CDR2 SVGIG (reference sequence). The V end lost 3 bases, the J end lost 0 bases, and 11 bases lay between the germline ends. The CDR3 sequence is 15 residues long. Written as DNA, the CDR3 is TGTGCCTGGAGACAATCAGGGGCAACTAATGAAAAACTGTTTTTT. It encodes CAWRQSGATNEKLFF.

The chain joins TRBV30 to TRBJ1-6; no definite D call. Germline V gene lookup returns CDR1 GTSNPN and CDR2 SVGIG (reference sequence). V shed 2 bases and J shed 6 bases, with 11 bases lying between them. This CDR3 is 14 amino acids long. CDR3 nucleotides: TGTGCCTGGAGTTATCAGGCGTCTAATTCACCCCTCCACTTT. This translates into CAWSYQASNSPLHF. Complete variable domain (other parts from reference TRBV30 and TRBJ1-6): SQTIHQWPATLVQPVGSPLSLECTVEGTSNPNLYWYRQAAGRGLQLLFYSVGIGQISSEVPQNLSASRPQDRQFILSSKKLLLSDSGFYLCAWSYQASNSPLHFGNGTRLTVT.

The chain couples TRBV14 to TRBJ2-2; D unclear. The germline V gene encodes CDR1 SGHDN and CDR2 FVKESK. This CDR3 has 15 residues. Deletions cut 1 base from V and 2 bases from J, with 8 bases between. The CDR3 here is CASSQAHLNTGELFF. CDR3 DNA sequence: TGTGCCAGCAGCCAAGCGCACCTAAACACCGGGGAGCTGTTTTTT. Full variable domain (rest looked up from reference TRBV14 and TRBJ2-2): EAGVTQFPSHSVIEKGQTVTLRCDPISGHDNLYWYRRVMGKEIKFLLHFVKESKQDESGMPNNRFLAERTGGTYSTLKVQPAELEDSGVYFCASSQAHLNTGELFFGEGSRLTVL.

The chain combines TRBV18 with TRBJ2-7; D is possibly TRBD2 (5 bases). The CDR3 has 16 residues. V was cut by 0 bases and J by 4 bases, with 16 bases left in between. In germline, CDR1 is KGHSH, CDR2 LQKENI. In nucleotides, the CDR3 is TGTGCCAGCTCACCACCGAGTGGGCTAGCTCGTTACGAGCAGTACTTC. This sequence encodes CASSPPSGLARYEQYF.

This rearrangement joins TRBV18 to TRBJ2-7, with D hard to call. Germline assignment: CDR1 KGHSH and CDR2 LQKENI. The CDR3 is made up of 14 amino acids. V was clipped by 6 bases and J by 2 bases, with 14 bases between them. The CDR3 is CASSRQGGAYEQYF. CDR3 bases: TGTGCCAGCTCCCGCCAAGGCGGAGCCTACGAGCAGTACTTC.

This clone has only a few counts. J is TRBJ1-2 and V is TRBV28; no definite D call. The germline V gene has CDR1 MDHEN and CDR2 SYDVKM. The CDR3 is 12 amino acids. V was cut by 4 bases and J by 8 bases, with 11 bases left in between. Here the CDR3 reads CASSSGSWGYTF. The DNA of the CDR3 is TGTGCCAGCAGTTCCGGATCCTGGGGCTACACCTTC.

This sequence joins TRBV7-2 and TRBJ2-5; 13 bases match TRBD2. The CDR3 loop spans 16 amino acids. Germline V gene sequence: CDR1 SGHTA, CDR2 FQGNSA. The V gene end was trimmed by 5 bases and the J gene end by 3 bases; junction bases not matched to a gene: 6. CDR3 coding DNA: TGTGCCAGCAGCCGCGGACTAGCGGGAGTAAAAGAGACCCAGTACTTC. The encoded protein is CASSRGLAGVKETQYF.

The chain couples TRBV6-1 to TRBJ1-5, with D unresolved. The ends were cut back, 3 bases at V and 7 bases at J, with 10 bases in the middle. Looked up from germline, CDR1 is MNHNS and CDR2 is SASEGT. The CDR3 extends over 13 amino acids. The CDR3 DNA follows: TGTGCCAGCAGTGACCTTCCGGGGCAGCCCCAGCATTTT. Its translation is CASSDLPGQPQHF.

The rearrangement uses TRBV7-2 and TRBJ2-2; 7 nucleotides line up with TRBD2. Losses at the gene ends were 2 bases for V and 7 bases for J; bases not matched to a gene: 7. From germline, CDR1 is SGHTA and CDR2 FQGNSA. This CDR3 is 15 amino acids long. The CDR3 reads CASSLNGGIGGELFF. In nucleotides, the CDR3 is TGTGCCAGCAGCTTAAACGGGGGGATTGGCGGGGAGCTGTTTTTT.

This chain links TRBV28 with TRBJ1-5; no firm D call. CDR3 size: 16 residues. Germline CDR1 reads MDHEN; CDR2 reads SYDVKM. V lost 5 bases and J lost 2, with 16 bases in between. DNA of the CDR3: TGTGCCAGCAGTGCCCCCCTAGGTACTGGCAATCAGCCCCAGCATTTT. Residues: CASSAPLGTGNQPQHF.

The chain has TRBV28 and TRBJ2-7, with a possible D match to TRBD2 (6 bases). The length of the CDR3 is 17 residues. Germline values: CDR1 MDHEN, CDR2 SYDVKM. V was cut by 3 bases and J by 2 bases, with 20 bases left in between. CDR3 DNA: TGTGCCAGCAGTTTCCCCTACGGGACTCCAGGTCCCTACGAGCAGTACTTC. Amino acid sequence: CASSFPYGTPGPYEQYF.

This chain connects TRBV15 to TRBJ2-5, with TRBD2 as a possible D gene (7 bases). Germline CDR1 and CDR2: LNHNV and YYDKDF (reference sequence). Between the trimmed V and J ends, which lost 2 bases and 2 bases, there was a span of 15 bases. The CDR3 is 16 residues long. The chain's CDR3 is CATSRQVRGAQETQYF. CDR3 nucleotide sequence: TGTGCCACCAGCAGACAGGTCCGGGGGGCTCAAGAGACCCAGTACTTC. The full variable domain, completed using reference TRBV15 and TRBJ2-5, is DAMVIQNPRYQVTQFGKPVTLSCSQTLNHNVMYWYQQKSSQAPKLLFHYYDKDFNNEADTPDNFQSRRPNTSFCFLDIRSPGLGDTAMYLCATSRQVRGAQETQYFGPGTRLLVL.

The chain is built from TRBV18 and TRBJ1-2, with TRBD1 matching over 8 bases. Trimming removed 4 bases from V and 4 bases from J; junction bases left unmatched: 2. This CDR3 region has 13 residues. Germline V lookup: CDR1 KGHSH, CDR2 LQKENI. The CDR3 spells CASSLGTGYGYTF. In DNA, the CDR3 is TGTGCCAGCTCACTCGGGACAGGCTATGGCTACACCTTC.

The chain has TRBV2 and TRBJ2-2, with 8 positions matching TRBD1. This CDR3 comprises 13 residues. CDR1 SNHLY and CDR2 FYNNEI come from the germline V gene. V lost 8 bases to trimming and J lost 6 bases; unmatched junction nucleotides: 5. CDR3 DNA sequence: TGTGCCAGCGGGAACAGGGGGTCCGGGGAGCTGTTTTTT. This encodes CASGNRGSGELFF.

This clone was counted ten times or more. The chain is built from TRBV11-3 and TRBJ1-1; D unclear. CDR3 length equals 13 residues. V shed 0 bases and J shed 5 bases, with 7 bases lying between them. Germline assignment: CDR1 SGHNT and CDR2 YENEEA. The CDR3 spells CASSLDGRTEAFF. The CDR3, as DNA: TGTGCCAGCAGCTTAGACGGTAGAACTGAAGCTTTCTTT.

This clone appeared a single time. The chain carries TRBV4-1 and TRBJ2-5; D is perhaps TRBD1 or TRBD2 (5 bases each). This CDR3 has 16 residues. V gave up 3 bases and J gave up 2 bases, with 16 bases separating them. Germline V lookup: CDR1 MGHRA, CDR2 YSYEKL. CDR3 DNA sequence: TGCGCCAGCAGCCAGGGACGAAACCCTGTACAAGAGACCCAGTACTTC. This encodes CASSQGRNPVQETQYF.

The V gene is TRBV7-9, the J gene TRBJ2-7; D possibly corresponds to TRBD2 (6 bases). The germline gives CDR1 SEHNR, CDR2 FQNEAQ (reference sequence). This CDR3 has 15 amino acids. The V end lost 3 bases, the J end lost 2 bases, and 14 bases lay between the germline ends. For the CDR3, the DNA is TGTGCCAGCAGCTTCCCCGGGACTGGAGCCTACGAGCAGTACTTC. Translating it yields CASSFPGTGAYEQYF.

Here the CDR3 reads CASSEMKSSFNYGYTF. The CDR3 DNA follows: TGTGCCAGCAGTGAAATGAAAAGCAGCTTTAACTATGGCTACACCTTC. J is TRBJ1-2 and V is TRBV2; D not resolved. Germline CDR1 SNHLY, CDR2 FYNNEI. The CDR3 is made up of 16 amino acids. With 2 bases removed from V and 1 base from J, the gap between germline ends came to 14 bases.

In this sample, this clone turned up a few times. J is TRBJ1-3 and V is TRBV19; 7 bases fit TRBD1. The CDR3 consists of 15 residues. CDR1 is LNHDA, CDR2 SQIVND, per germline (reference sequence). J was trimmed by 4 bases and V by 7 bases; bases with no gene match: 10. The chain's CDR3 is CASTPDRPAGNTIYF. The CDR3 region has the DNA TGTGCCAGTACCCCGGACAGGCCCGCGGGAAACACCATATATTTT.

V and J are TRBV7-8 and TRBJ2-3; 9 bases line up with TRBD2. The CDR3 contains 15 residues. The trim removed 1 base at V and 3 bases at J, leaving 2 bases unmatched. Per germline, CDR1 SGHVS and CDR2 FQNEAQ. Here the CDR3 DNA reads TGTGCCAGCAGCTTAGTAGCGGGGGTAACAGATACGCAGTATTTT. This codes for CASSLVAGVTDTQYF.

In its sample, this clone was seen a few times. The rearrangement uses TRBV25-1 and TRBJ1-6, with no clear D. Germline V CDR1 and CDR2: MGHDK, SYGVNS. This CDR3 is built from 14 residues. Between the trimmed V and J ends, which lost 0 bases and 6 bases, there was a span of 6 bases. The CDR3 reads CASSEYLFNSPLHF. CDR3 in DNA: TGTGCCAGCAGTGAATACCTGTTTAATTCACCCCTCCACTTT.

The chain links TRBV18 to TRBJ1-2, with 8 bases that match TRBD1. Looked up from germline, CDR1 is KGHSH and CDR2 is LQKENI. This CDR3 contains 14 residues. Trimming cost V 3 bases and J 5 bases; bases outside gene matches: 5. This CDR3 is CASSPETGEYGYTF. The CDR3 bases are TGTGCCAGCTCACCTGAGACAGGGGAGTATGGCTACACCTTC.

CDR3 amino acids: CASSRFSGEQYF. CDR3 sequence (DNA): TGTGCCAGCAGCAGATTTTCGGGAGAGCAGTACTTC. The chain combines TRBV7-2 with TRBJ2-7, with D possibly being TRBD2 (5 bases). V was cut by 5 bases and J by 7 bases, with 12 bases left in between. CDR1 is SGHTA, CDR2 FQGNSA, per germline. The CDR3 has 12 residues.

The CDR3, as DNA: TGTGCCAGCAGCCGGACAGGAGATCCTGGAAACACCATATATTTT. Translating gives CASSRTGDPGNTIYF. J is TRBJ1-3 and V is TRBV6-5; 7 bases agree with TRBD1. The CDR3 covers 15 residues. Germline-derived CDR1 and CDR2 are MNHEY and SVGAGI. V lost 6 bases and J lost 2; bases outside the gene matches: 7.

The chain employs TRBV28 and TRBJ2-2; either TRBD1 or TRBD2 may fit D (5 bases each). Germline V gives CDR1 MDHEN, CDR2 SYDVKM. V gave up 6 bases and J gave up 9 bases, with 11 bases separating them. This CDR3 has 12 amino acids. The CDR3 DNA follows: TGTGCCAGCAGCCCGGGGCGACGGGAGCTGTTTTTT. It codes for CASSPGRRELFF.

The V call is TRBV6-5, the J call TRBJ2-3; TRBD2 matches at 13 bases. J gave up 9 bases and V 5 bases, and 8 bases lay outside the gene matches. CDR1 MNHEY and CDR2 SVGAGI come from the germline V gene. The CDR3 is made up of 15 amino acids. DNA of the CDR3: TGTGCCAGCAGTACCCGGACTAGCGGGAGTACCACGCAGTATTTT. Its protein is CASSTRTSGSTTQYF.

The chain employs TRBV9 and TRBJ2-3; perhaps TRBD2 as D (6 bases). The V end lost 3 bases, the J end lost 0 bases, and 8 bases lay between the germline ends. CDR3 length: 14 residues. Germline assignment: CDR1 SGDLS and CDR2 YYNGEE. CDR3 bases: TGTGCCAGCAGCGCCCGGGAGAGCACAGATACGCAGTATTTT. Translation gives CASSARESTDTQYF.

This clone was seen once. The chain has TRBV11-2 and TRBJ1-1, with 7 bases aligning to TRBD1. CDR1 SGHAT and CDR2 FQNNGV come from the germline V gene. The CDR3 has 15 residues. Trimming at V came to 4 bases and at J to 0 bases, leaving 5 bases not matched to a gene. CDR3 sequence reads: CASSSQGQLNTEAFF. The CDR3 DNA reads as TGTGCCAGCAGCTCCCAGGGACAGTTGAACACTGAAGCTTTCTTT.